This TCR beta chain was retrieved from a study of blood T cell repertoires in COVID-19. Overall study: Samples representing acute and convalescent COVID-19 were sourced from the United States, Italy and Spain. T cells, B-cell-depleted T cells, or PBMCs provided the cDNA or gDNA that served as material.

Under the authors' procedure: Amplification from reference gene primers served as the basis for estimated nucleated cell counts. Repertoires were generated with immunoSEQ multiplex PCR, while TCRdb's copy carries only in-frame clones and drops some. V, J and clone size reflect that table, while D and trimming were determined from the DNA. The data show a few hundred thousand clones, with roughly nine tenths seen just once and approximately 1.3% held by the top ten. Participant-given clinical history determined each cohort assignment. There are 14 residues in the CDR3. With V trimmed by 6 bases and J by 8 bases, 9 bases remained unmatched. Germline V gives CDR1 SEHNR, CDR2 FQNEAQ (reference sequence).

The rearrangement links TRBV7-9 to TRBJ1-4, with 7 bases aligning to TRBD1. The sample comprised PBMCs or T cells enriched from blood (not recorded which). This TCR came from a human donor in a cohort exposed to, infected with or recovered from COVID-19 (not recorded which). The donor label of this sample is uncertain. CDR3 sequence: CASRTRGSKEKLFF. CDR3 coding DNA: TGTGCCAGCAGGACCAGGGGGTCGAAGGAAAAACTGTTTTTT.